These 18 T cell receptor beta chains originate from one sample sequenced in a study of response to subunit inactivated influenza vaccine. TCRdb redid the calling of the RT-PCR reads with MiXCR, one entry per CDR3 protein. The data show some 150,000 distinct CDR3 sequences, approximately 12% seen once. The same data also went into a second study, on T cells expressing NK-cell markers. As that report states: TCR beta cDNA was made by 5'RACE template switching with UMIs.

Sample: CD8+ T cells sorted from PBMCs, taken 11 to 12 days after vaccination. These receptors were taken from a man aged 45-65 years who received an inactivated influenza vaccine.

Remarks on this clonotype: Sequence at one end of the junction differs from germline and may be a read error. The chain combines TRBV24-1 with TRBJ2-1; D unresolved. Germline CDR1 reads KGHDR; CDR2 reads SFDVKD. The length of the CDR3 is 16 residues. DNA of the CDR3: TGTGCCACCAGTGATTCCTCCGGCGACGGCAACAATGAGCAGTCCTTC. It is translated as CATSDSSGDGNNEQSF.

This clonotype came up many times. The chain is built from TRBV4-3 and TRBJ2-7, with unresolved D. V lost 4 bases, J lost 4 bases, and 11 bases lay in between. The CDR3 covers 13 residues. The V gene's germline CDR1 is LGHNA and CDR2 YSLEER. CDR3 DNA: TGCGCCAGCAGCCCCGGTGTTGAATACGAGCAGTACTTC. It specifies CASSPGVEYEQYF.

This clonotype was detected a few times. The V gene is TRBV7-8, the J gene TRBJ2-2; 14 nucleotides match TRBD2. The germline gives CDR1 SGHVS, CDR2 FQNEAQ. V was pared by 4 bases and J by 5 bases, with 15 bases of the junction left unmatched. The CDR3 sequence is 20 residues long. The CDR3 DNA reads as TGTGCCAGCAGCTCTTCACCGGGACTAGCGGGAGACTATGGGACCGGGGAGCTGTTTTTT. It codes for CASSSSPGLAGDYGTGELFF.

The chain recombines TRBV7-9 with TRBJ2-5; TRBD1 is a possible D gene (5 bases). Germline-derived CDR1 and CDR2 are SEHNR and FQNEAQ (reference sequence). Trimming stripped 5 bases from V and 5 bases from J, with 15 bases between. The CDR3 sequence is 14 residues long. The CDR3, as DNA: TGTGCCAGCAGCCTTTTGACAGTGGACGAGACCCAGTACTTC. Amino acids: CASSLLTVDETQYF. Using reference TRBV7-9 and TRBJ2-5 for the parts outside the CDR3, the full variable domain is DTGVSQNPRHKITKRGQNVTFRCDPISEHNRLYWYRQTLGQGPEFLTYFQNEAQLEKSRLLSDRFSAERPKGSFSTLEIQRTEQGDSAMYLCASSLLTVDETQYFGPGTRLLVL.

This clonotype was picked up a small number of times. The V call is TRBV7-9, the J call TRBJ1-1, with unresolved D. The V end was cut by 2 bases, the J end by 6 bases, with 4 bases between. The length of the CDR3 is 11 residues. The germline CDR1 and CDR2 sequences are SEHNR and FQNEAQ (reference sequence). CDR3 sequence (DNA): TGTGCCAGCAGCTTAAACTCTGAAGCTTTCTTT. This encodes CASSLNSEAFF.

The chain joins TRBV9 to TRBJ1-5, with TRBD1 matching over 9 bases. V was pared by 3 bases and J by 6 bases, with 7 bases of the junction left unmatched. This CDR3 is 15 amino acids long. CDR1 SGDLS and CDR2 YYNGEE come from the germline V gene. CDR3 sequence: CASSAGQGFGQPQHF. Here the CDR3 DNA reads TGTGCCAGCAGCGCGGGACAGGGATTCGGTCAGCCCCAGCATTTT.

The chain combines TRBV4-1 with TRBJ1-1, with 11 bases aligning to TRBD1. V dropped 4 bases and J dropped 6; count of bases not matched to a gene: 4. The CDR3 totals 14 residues. From germline, CDR1 is MGHRA and CDR2 YSYEKL. The DNA of the CDR3 is TGCGCCAGCAGCCCTACGGGACAGGGGGCTGAAGCTTTCTTT. It codes for CASSPTGQGAEAFF.

There are a few counts of this clonotype. V gene TRBV28 combines with J gene TRBJ1-1; D not resolved. The ends were cut back, 7 bases at V and 5 bases at J, with 8 bases in the middle. CDR3 length: 11 amino acids. CDR1 MDHEN and CDR2 SYDVKM come from the germline V gene. The CDR3 is CASKRSTEAFF. The CDR3 bases are TGTGCCAGCAAAAGATCAACTGAAGCTTTCTTT.

The sample holds many counts of this clonotype. The chain joins TRBV2 to TRBJ1-3, with D perhaps matching TRBD1 (5 bases). Looked up from germline, CDR1 is SNHLY and CDR2 is FYNNEI. This CDR3 contains 14 residues. Trimming took 4 bases from V and 0 from J, leaving 7 bases between them. CDR3 sequence (DNA): TGTGCCAGCAGTGGACAGACCTCTGGAAACACCATATATTTT. Residues: CASSGQTSGNTIYF.

This clonotype was picked up a small number of times. The rearrangement joins TRBV28 to TRBJ2-2; possible D gene TRBD2, 6 bases. Looked up from germline, CDR1 is MDHEN and CDR2 is SYDVKM. V was clipped by 6 bases and J by 6 bases, with 17 bases between them. The CDR3 loop spans 15 amino acids. CDR3 sequence: CASSFPTGTPGELFF. In DNA form, the CDR3 reads TGTGCCAGCAGCTTCCCCACCGGGACTCCCGGGGAGCTGTTTTTT.

This clonotype was observed a single time. The chain is built from TRBV20-1 and TRBJ2-1; 9 positions agree with TRBD2. Germline lookup yields CDR1 DFQATT and CDR2 SNEGSKA (reference sequence). This CDR3 contains 19 residues. J lost 5 bases, V lost 0 bases, and 17 bases had no gene match. For the CDR3, the DNA is TGCAGTGCTAGAGATCTAGGGGGGCTAGCGGGGAGAACCAACAATGAGCAGTTCTTC. Translated: CSARDLGGLAGRTNNEQFF.

This clonotype was observed a few times. This chain joins TRBV18 and TRBJ2-2, with a possible D match to TRBD2 (6 bases). The CDR3 contains 16 residues. V was clipped by 1 base and J by 5 bases, with 14 bases between them. Germline CDR1 KGHSH, CDR2 LQKENI. The CDR3 protein is CASSPRGQGLTGELFF. DNA of the CDR3: TGTGCCAGCTCACCACGTGGCCAGGGACTTACCGGGGAGCTGTTTTTT.

This clonotype was picked up a small number of times. This chain links TRBV18 with TRBJ2-1; 8 bases fit TRBD2. CDR1 is KGHSH and CDR2 is LQKENI in the germline V gene. This CDR3 comprises 16 residues. V was pared by 0 bases and J by 5 bases, with 6 bases of the junction left unmatched. The CDR3 region is CASSPPGGGPHNEQFF. CDR3 nucleotide sequence: TGTGCCAGCTCACCACCGGGCGGGGGGCCCCACAATGAGCAGTTCTTC.

The chain has TRBV13 and TRBJ1-1, with D unresolved. CDR1 is PRHDT, CDR2 FYEKMQ, per germline (reference sequence). The V end lost 5 bases, the J end lost 11 bases, and 15 bases lay between the germline ends. This CDR3 is 12 amino acids long. The CDR3 here is CASSARLEEAFF. In DNA form, the CDR3 reads TGTGCCAGCAGCGCGCGCCTCGAAGAGGCTTTCTTT.

This clonotype was seen only a few times. The rearrangement uses TRBV29-1 and TRBJ1-1, with 12 bases lining up with TRBD1. The CDR3 sequence is 14 residues long. Trimming took 2 bases from V and 5 from J; bases not matched to a gene: 3. In germline, CDR1 is SQVTM, CDR2 ANQGSEA. The CDR3, as DNA: TGCAGCGTTGAACGGGACAGGGGGCAGACTGAAGCTTTCTTT. Its translation: CSVERDRGQTEAFF.

This rearrangement joins TRBV7-9 to TRBJ2-7, with D possibly TRBD2 on 6 matching bases. CDR3 length: 13 residues. V was trimmed by 5 bases and J by 7 bases, leaving 15 bases between them. Germline V gene sequence: CDR1 SEHNR, CDR2 FQNEAQ (reference sequence). The CDR3 DNA reads TGTGCCAGCAGCACCTCGCGGGGAGGAGAGCAGTACTTC. Protein: CASSTSRGGEQYF.

The CDR3 DNA sequence: TGCGCCAGCAGTGAGGGAGTTGTAGAGCAGTTCTTC. Translating it yields CASSEGVVEQFF. The chain is built from TRBV10-1 and TRBJ2-1; no definite D call. This CDR3 has 12 amino acids. The germline gives CDR1 WNHNN, CDR2 SYGVQD (reference sequence). Trimming took off 2 bases at V and 10 bases at J, with 9 bases between the two ends.

This clonotype was seen more than once but under ten times. V and J are TRBV7-9 and TRBJ2-7; 12 bases align to TRBD1. CDR1 and CDR2 (germline): SEHNR, FQNEAQ (reference sequence). V shed 5 bases and J 4 bases; nucleotides not matched to a gene: 9. The CDR3 sequence is 16 residues long. Here the CDR3 DNA reads TGTGCCAGCAGCCCACCAGGGACAGGGGGCTGGTACGAGCAGTACTTC. Its translation is CASSPPGTGGWYEQYF.